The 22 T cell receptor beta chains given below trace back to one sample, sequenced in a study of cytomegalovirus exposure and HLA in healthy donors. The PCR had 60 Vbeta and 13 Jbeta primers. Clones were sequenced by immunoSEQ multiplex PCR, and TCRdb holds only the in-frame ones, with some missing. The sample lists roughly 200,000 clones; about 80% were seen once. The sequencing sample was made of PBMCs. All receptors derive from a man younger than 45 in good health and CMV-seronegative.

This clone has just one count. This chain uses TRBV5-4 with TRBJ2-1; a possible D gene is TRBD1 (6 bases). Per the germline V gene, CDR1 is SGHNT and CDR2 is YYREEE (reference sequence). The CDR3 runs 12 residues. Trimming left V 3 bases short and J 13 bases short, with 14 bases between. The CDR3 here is CASSSGQPVQFF. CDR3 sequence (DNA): TGTGCCAGCAGCTCCGGACAGCCGGTTCAGTTCTTC.

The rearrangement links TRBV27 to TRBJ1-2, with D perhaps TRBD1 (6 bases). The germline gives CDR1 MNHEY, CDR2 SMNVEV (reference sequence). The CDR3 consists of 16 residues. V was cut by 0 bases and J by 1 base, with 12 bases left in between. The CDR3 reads CASSLSMAGVNYGYTF. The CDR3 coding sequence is TGTGCCAGCAGTTTATCGATGGCAGGGGTTAACTATGGCTACACCTTC.

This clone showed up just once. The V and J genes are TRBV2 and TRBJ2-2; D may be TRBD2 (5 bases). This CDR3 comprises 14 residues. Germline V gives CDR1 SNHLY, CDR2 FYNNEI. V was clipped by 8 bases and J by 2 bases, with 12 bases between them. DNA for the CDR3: TGTGCCAGCGGCCTAGCACTAAACACCGGGGAGCTGTTTTTT. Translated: CASGLALNTGELFF.

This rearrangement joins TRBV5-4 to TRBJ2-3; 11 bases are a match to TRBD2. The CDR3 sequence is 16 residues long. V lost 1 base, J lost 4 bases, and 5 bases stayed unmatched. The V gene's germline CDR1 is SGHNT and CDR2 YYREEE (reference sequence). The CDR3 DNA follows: TGTGCCAGCAGCTTGTCTCCGGGACTAGCGGCAGATACGCAGTATTTT. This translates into CASSLSPGLAADTQYF.

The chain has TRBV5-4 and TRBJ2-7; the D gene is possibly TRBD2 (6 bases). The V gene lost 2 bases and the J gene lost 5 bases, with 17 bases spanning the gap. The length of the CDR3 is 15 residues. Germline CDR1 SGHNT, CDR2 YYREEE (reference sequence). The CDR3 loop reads CASSFAARGRHEQYF. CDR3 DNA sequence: TGTGCCAGCAGCTTCGCGGCTCGGGGGAGACACGAGCAGTACTTC.

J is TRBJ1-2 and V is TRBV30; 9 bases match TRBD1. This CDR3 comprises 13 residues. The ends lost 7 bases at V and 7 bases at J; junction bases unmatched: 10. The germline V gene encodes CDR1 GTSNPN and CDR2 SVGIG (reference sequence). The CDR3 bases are TGTGCCTCCAGTCCCGGGACAGGGCTTGGCTACACCTTC. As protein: CASSPGTGLGYTF.

The CDR3 DNA sequence: TGTGCCAGCAGCTCCTTAAGACAGGACAGATATAGTGAGGCTTTCTTT. It translates to CASSSLRQDRYSEAFF. The rearrangement links TRBV11-2 to TRBJ1-1; maybe TRBD1 (6 bases). The CDR3 extends over 16 amino acids. Germline V lookup: CDR1 SGHAT, CDR2 FQNNGV. V lost 4 bases, J lost 11 bases, and 26 bases lay in between.

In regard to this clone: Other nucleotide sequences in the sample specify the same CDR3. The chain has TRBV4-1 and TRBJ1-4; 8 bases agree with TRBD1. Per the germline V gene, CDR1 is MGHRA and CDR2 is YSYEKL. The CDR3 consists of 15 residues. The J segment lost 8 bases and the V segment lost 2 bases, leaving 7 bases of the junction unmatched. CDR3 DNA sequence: TGCGCCAGCAGCCAACCGGACAGGGCCGGAGAAAAACTGTTTTTT. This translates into CASSQPDRAGEKLFF.

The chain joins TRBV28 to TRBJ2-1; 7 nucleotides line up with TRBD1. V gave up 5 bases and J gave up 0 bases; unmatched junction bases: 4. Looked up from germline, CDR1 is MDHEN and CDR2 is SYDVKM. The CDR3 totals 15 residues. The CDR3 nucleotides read TGTGCCAGCAGTCCCAGGGGGAGCTCCTACAATGAGCAGTTCTTC. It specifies CASSPRGSSYNEQFF.

The CDR3 DNA reads TGTGCCAGCAGTGACAGGGGTTCCTACAATGAGCAGTTCTTC. Its protein is CASSDRGSYNEQFF. This chain connects TRBV2 to TRBJ2-1, with a weak D call TRBD1 (6 bases). Trimming removed 3 bases at V and 1 base at J, with 7 bases between. This CDR3 is 14 amino acids long. The germline gives CDR1 SNHLY, CDR2 FYNNEI.

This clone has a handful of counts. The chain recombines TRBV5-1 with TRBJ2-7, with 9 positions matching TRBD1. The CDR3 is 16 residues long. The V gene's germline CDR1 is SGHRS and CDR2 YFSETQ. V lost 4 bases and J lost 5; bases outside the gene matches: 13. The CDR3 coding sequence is TGCGCCAGCAGCCAAAAGACAGGGGGAGGGGTCCACGAGCAGTACTTC. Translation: CASSQKTGGGVHEQYF.

The CDR3 nucleotides are TGTGCCAGCAGTTCCGGCGGGAGGGCCCGGGAGACCCAGTACTTC. Encoded protein: CASSSGGRARETQYF. The chain links TRBV28 to TRBJ2-5; 9 bases are a match to TRBD2. CDR3 length: 15 amino acids. Trimming removed 4 bases from V and 5 bases from J; junction bases left unmatched: 8. CDR1 MDHEN and CDR2 SYDVKM come from the germline V gene.

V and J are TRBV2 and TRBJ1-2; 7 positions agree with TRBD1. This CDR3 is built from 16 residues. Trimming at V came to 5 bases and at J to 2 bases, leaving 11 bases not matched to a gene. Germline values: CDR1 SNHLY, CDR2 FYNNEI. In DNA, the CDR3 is TGTGCCAGCAGTACCGGGACAGATGATACGAACTATGGCTACACCTTC. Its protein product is CASSTGTDDTNYGYTF. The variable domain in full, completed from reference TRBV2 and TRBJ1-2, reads EPEVTQTPSHQVTQMGQEVILRCVPISNHLYFYWYRQILGQKVEFLVSFYNNEISEKSEIFDDQFSVERPDGSNFTLKIRSTKLEDSAMYFCASSTGTDDTNYGYTFGSGTRLTVV.

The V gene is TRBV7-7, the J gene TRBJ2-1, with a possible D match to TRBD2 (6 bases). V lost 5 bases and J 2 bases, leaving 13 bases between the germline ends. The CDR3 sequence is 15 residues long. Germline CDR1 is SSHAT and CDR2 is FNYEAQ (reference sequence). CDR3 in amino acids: CASSDGSDTYNEQFF. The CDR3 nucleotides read TGTGCCAGCAGCGACGGGAGTGACACCTACAATGAGCAGTTCTTC.

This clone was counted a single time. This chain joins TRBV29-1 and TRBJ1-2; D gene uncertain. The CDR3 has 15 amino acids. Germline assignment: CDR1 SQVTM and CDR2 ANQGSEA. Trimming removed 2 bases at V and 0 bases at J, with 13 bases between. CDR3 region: CSVELPYSSNYGYTF. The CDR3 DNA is TGCAGCGTTGAATTACCCTACTCGTCTAACTATGGCTACACCTTC.

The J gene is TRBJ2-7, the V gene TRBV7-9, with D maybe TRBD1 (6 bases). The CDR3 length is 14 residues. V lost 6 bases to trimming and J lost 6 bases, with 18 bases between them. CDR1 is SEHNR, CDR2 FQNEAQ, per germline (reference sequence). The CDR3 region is CASRQDSGLSEQYF. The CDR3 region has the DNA TGTGCCAGCAGGCAGGACAGTGGTCTCTCCGAGCAGTACTTC.

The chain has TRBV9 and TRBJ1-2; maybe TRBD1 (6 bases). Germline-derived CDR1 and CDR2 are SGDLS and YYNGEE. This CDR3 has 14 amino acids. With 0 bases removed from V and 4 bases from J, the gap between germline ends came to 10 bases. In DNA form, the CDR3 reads TGTGCCAGCAGCGTAGGGGGGCTCGGCTATGGCTACACCTTC. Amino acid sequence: CASSVGGLGYGYTF.

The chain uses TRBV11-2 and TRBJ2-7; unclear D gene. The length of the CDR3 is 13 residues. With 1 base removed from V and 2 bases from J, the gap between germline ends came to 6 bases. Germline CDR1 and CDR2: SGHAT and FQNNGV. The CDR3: CASSLGPTYEQYF. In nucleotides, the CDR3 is TGTGCCAGCAGCTTAGGGCCAACCTACGAGCAGTACTTC.

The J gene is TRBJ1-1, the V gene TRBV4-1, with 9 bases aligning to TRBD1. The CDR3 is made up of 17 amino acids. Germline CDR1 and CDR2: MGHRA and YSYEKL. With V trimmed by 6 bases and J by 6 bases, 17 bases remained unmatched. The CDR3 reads CASSDGTGGFRGAEAFF. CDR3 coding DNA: TGCGCCAGCAGTGATGGTACAGGGGGCTTCCGAGGGGCTGAAGCTTTCTTT.

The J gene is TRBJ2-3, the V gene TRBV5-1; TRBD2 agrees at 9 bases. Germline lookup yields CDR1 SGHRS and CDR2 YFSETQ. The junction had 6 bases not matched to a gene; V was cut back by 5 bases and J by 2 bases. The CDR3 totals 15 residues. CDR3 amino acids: CASSYSGSATDTQYF. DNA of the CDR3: TGCGCCAGCAGTTATAGCGGGAGTGCCACAGATACGCAGTATTTT.

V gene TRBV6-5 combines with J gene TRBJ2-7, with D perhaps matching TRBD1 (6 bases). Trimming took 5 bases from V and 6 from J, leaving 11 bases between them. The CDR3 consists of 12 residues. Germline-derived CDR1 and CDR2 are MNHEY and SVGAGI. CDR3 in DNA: TGTGCCAGCAGTGAACAGGGTTTCGAGCAGTACTTC. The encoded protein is CASSEQGFEQYF.

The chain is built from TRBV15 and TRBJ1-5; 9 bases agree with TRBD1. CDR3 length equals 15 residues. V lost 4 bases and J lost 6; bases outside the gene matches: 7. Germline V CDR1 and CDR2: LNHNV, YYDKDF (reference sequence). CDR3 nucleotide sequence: TGTGCCACCAGCATACGGACAGGGGTTAGTCAGCCCCAGCATTTT. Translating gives CATSIRTGVSQPQHF.